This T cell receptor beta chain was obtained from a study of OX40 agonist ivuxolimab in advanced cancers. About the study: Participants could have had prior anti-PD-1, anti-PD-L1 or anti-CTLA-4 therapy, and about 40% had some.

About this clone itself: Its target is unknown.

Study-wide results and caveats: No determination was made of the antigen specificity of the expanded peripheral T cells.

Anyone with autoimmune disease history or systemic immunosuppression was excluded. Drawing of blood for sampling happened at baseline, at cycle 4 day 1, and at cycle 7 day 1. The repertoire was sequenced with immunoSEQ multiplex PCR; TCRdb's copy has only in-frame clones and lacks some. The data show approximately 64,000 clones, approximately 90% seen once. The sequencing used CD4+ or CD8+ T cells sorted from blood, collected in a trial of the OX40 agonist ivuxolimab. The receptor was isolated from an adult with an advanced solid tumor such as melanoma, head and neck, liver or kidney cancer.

CDR3: CASSLRASGRIGSDEQYF. The CDR3 DNA sequence: TGCGCCAGCAGCTTGAGAGCTAGCGGGAGGATAGGGTCGGACGAGCAGTACTTC. The chain is built from TRBV5-1 and TRBJ2-7; 11 nucleotides align to TRBD2. After removal of 1 base from V and 5 bases from J, the junction contained 14 bases not matched to a gene. Germline loops: CDR1 SGHRS, CDR2 YFSETQ. The CDR3 is made up of 18 amino acids. Variable domain in full (rest from reference TRBV5-1 and TRBJ2-7): KAGVTQTPRYLIKTRGQQVTLSCSPISGHRSVSWYQQTPGQGLQFLFEYFSETQRNKGNFPGRFSGRQFSNSRSEMNVSTLELGDSALYLCASSLRASGRIGSDEQYFGPGTRLTVT.